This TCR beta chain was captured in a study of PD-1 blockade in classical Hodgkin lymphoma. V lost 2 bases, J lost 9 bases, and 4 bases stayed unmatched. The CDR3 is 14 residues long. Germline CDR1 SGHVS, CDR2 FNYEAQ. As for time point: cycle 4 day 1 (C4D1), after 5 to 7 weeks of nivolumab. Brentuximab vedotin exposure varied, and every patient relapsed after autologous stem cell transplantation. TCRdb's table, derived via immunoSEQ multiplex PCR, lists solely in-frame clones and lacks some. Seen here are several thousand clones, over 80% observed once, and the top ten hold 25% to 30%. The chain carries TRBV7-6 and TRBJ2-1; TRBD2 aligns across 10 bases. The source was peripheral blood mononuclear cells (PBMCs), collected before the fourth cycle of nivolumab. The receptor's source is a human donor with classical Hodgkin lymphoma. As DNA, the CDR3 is TGTGCCAGCAGCTTAAGCGGGGGGGCGGCTGAGCAGTTCTTC. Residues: CASSLSGGAAEQFF. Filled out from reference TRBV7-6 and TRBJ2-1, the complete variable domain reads GAGVSQSPRYKVTKRGQDVALRCDPISGHVSLYWYRQALGQGPEFLTYFNYEAQQDKSGLPNDRFSAERPEGSISTLTIQRTEQRDSAMYRCASSLSGGAAEQFFGPGTRLTVL.